This record covers a single T cell receptor (beta chain). The data derive from a study of sequential checkpoint blockade in melanoma. Looking at the study overall: Each arm's sequence ended with maintenance nivolumab.

Germline loops: CDR1 SEHNR, CDR2 FQNEAQ (reference sequence). Trimming pared 5 bases from V and 4 bases from J, leaving 6 bases between. This CDR3 spans 12 amino acids. TCRdb keeps only in-frame clones here, not all; method: immunoSEQ multiplex PCR. This sample carries 13,000 or so clones, roughly 86% of them seen once, and the ten largest clones take roughly a quarter. Stated treatment: randomized to nivolumab then ipilimumab (arm A) or the reverse (arm B). Live CD3+CD8+ CD19− CD56− cells were sorted from PBMCs. The source was CD8+ T cells sorted from blood (inferred from file names), collected from a patient given nivolumab and ipilimumab in sequence. The genes are TRBV7-9 and TRBJ1-5, with D unresolved. The source is a human donor with melanoma. The CDR3 here is CASSLQNQPQHF. CDR3 nucleotide sequence: TGTGCCAGCAGCCTCCAGAATCAGCCCCAGCATTTT.